Here is one T cell receptor (beta chain) with its context. As processed by the authors: Quantification of nucleated cells was approximated via reference gene primer amplification. Some clones are missing from TCRdb's copy, which holds only in-frame ones; the method was immunoSEQ multiplex PCR. V and J calls and clone size are copied from that table; D and trimming were computed from the DNA. The data contain tens of thousands of clones, 81% of them seen just once; the ten biggest clones take up about 50%. Germline V gene lookup returns CDR1 SGHTA and CDR2 FQGNSA. The length of the CDR3 is 15 residues. The V gene end was trimmed by 5 bases and the J gene end by 4 bases; junction bases not matched to a gene: 2. This specimen belongs to a study of blood T cell repertoires in COVID-19. Study details: COVID-19 samples from acute and convalescent phases originated in the United States, Italy and Spain. From T cells, B-cell-depleted T cells, or PBMCs came the material, which was cDNA or gDNA.

The V and J genes are TRBV7-2 and TRBJ2-1, with 13 positions matching TRBD2. The TCR originated in a man between 45 and 60 years old with active or convalescent COVID-19. The sequencing input was peripheral blood. CDR3 sequence: CASSPLAGGYNEQFF. In DNA form, the CDR3 reads TGTGCCAGCAGCCCACTAGCGGGGGGGTACAATGAGCAGTTCTTC.